This T cell receptor beta chain was documented in a study of cytomegalovirus exposure and HLA in healthy donors (dated by TCRdb to about 2017). Background on the whole study: An earlier analysis of several hundred of the donors reported 250 to 350 Gb of sequence data and around 110 million unique TCR beta sequences from roughly 200 million T cells. Approximately 310 gigabases of sequencing data and tens of millions of unique TCR sequences made up an early release that covered 500 to 700 HLA-typed donors. Of the roughly 400 genotyped donors, approximately 80% were placed in the genetic ancestry cluster associated with self-reported Caucasian donors. The study aimed to test whether cataloging public T cell receptors could reveal signatures of past pathogen exposure. The study profiled the T cell repertoires of approximately 700 subjects by immunosequencing and related them to cytomegalovirus serostatus. A separate validation cohort of roughly 130 different subjects was used in addition to the approximately 700-subject first cohort. To predict cytomegalovirus infection status, the study brought together high-throughput TCR immunosequencing, statistical association of individual TCRs with disease status, and machine learning. To study patterns of TCR occurrence, a later analysis re-analyzed previously published TCR beta repertoires from around 700 donors and added high-resolution HLA genotyping. Rather than using new phenotypic data, the later analysis identified candidate immune exposures from TCR beta sequences and from how often those sequences occurred across donors. In an earlier analysis of around 540 of the donors, high-throughput TCR beta sequencing was used to judge whether each TCR beta V gene segment behaved as functional or pseudogenic. Alongside the repertoire data, information on donor age, sex, ethnicity and CMV serostatus was compiled. A later genetic analysis used genome-wide SNP genotypes for about 60% of the 666 donors, treating that subset as a discovery cohort. Every discovery cohort repertoire had been produced on one sequencing platform. HLA typing included class I and class II loci at four-digit resolution. Typing coverage differed by locus: A, B, C, DRB1 and DQB1 were typed in roughly 620-630 donors, DQA1 in roughly 500, DPA1 in 600 to 610, and DPB1 in about 450. Four to six DR-DQ haplotypes were handled as single units for association and clustering, since linkage in the cohort was strong. Among 398 genotyped donors of the cohort, an average of roughly 230,000 unique TCR beta nucleotide sequences was sequenced per donor, of which 15% to 20% were non-productive. What the work shows at the level of the full study, not this receptor alone: Linkage disequilibrium might explain the correlated functional status among segregating V segments, but an unknown experimental factor could not be ruled out. The classifier was reported to diagnose cytomegalovirus status with high specificity and sensitivity in both the original cohort and the validation cohort. An earlier analysis of around 500 of the donors showed that most TCR beta V segments appeared in productive rearrangements either about 87% or about 30% of the time, which broadly matched IMGT annotations. Because counts were too low, 15 to 20 rarely observed V segments, including chromosome 9 orphons, were left out of the earlier analysis of 500 to 650 of the donors. Immune exposure information for the cohort was limited to CMV serostatus. Because HLA typing was missing for some donors at each locus, association tests included only the typed subset. Specific HLA alleles were associated with about 17,000 TCR beta sequences at a false discovery rate of 0.05 in a later analysis. In this cohort, only TCR beta chains were sequenced, and detectable features were limited by the absence of alpha or paired-chain data. A cluster of highly shared sequence variants was judged likely to be a technical artifact of the sequencing pipeline. Assigning TCR associations to individual alleles was difficult when HLA alleles, especially DR and DQ, strongly co-occurred. Most TCR sequences were observed very rarely across donors, whereas some public TCRs were present in many individuals. In a later genetic analysis, fewer N-insertions in productive TCRs were reported among donors in an Asian-associated ancestry cluster than the approximately 710-donor mean. In the study, 164 TCR beta chains were listed as associated with cytomegalovirus. In a later analysis, the rate of TCR association differed among HLA loci, with DRB1 alleles having the most associated TCRs and HLA-C alleles having the fewest. A few of the identified cytomegalovirus-associated TCR beta chains were confirmed in vitro to be specific for cytomegalovirus antigens. A later analysis reported that several top co-occurrence clusters appeared linked to parvovirus B19, influenza, CMV and Epstein-Barr virus. V-gene and J-gene trimming of TCR beta chains was associated with a missense DCLRE1C variant in a later genetic analysis, and the association was replicated in an independent cohort. The presence/absence analyses assumed that sequencing depth was roughly uniform across donors, and that assumption may not be true. A further reported finding was that TCR beta sequences accurately predicted the HLA-A and HLA-B alleles for most subjects in the first cohort. The authors suggested that the approach could potentially be generalized to other disease states and immunological phenotypes. Because the 87-base-pair reads could not distinguish some IMGT-functional V segments, including TRBV6-2 and TRBV6-3, those segments were excluded. Most CMV-associated TCR beta chains appeared to be HLA-restricted in a later analysis, and the HLA associations seemed to be driven largely by CMV exposure. In a later analysis, HLA-associated TCR beta chains showed more clonal expansion and lower generation probabilities than non-associated chains that were equally common.

About this clone: Its target antigen remains unknown. No much larger clone is present one base from it, and per-base qualities are unavailable.

The method behind the library was the immunoSEQ multiplex PCR assay. The multiplex PCR relied on a mix of 60 forward primers for TCR Vbeta segments and 13 reverse primers for TCR Jbeta segments. The CDR3 region of rearranged TCR beta genes was amplified from genomic DNA with a multiplex PCR assay. The amplified TCR beta libraries were sequenced on the Illumina HiSeq System as 87-base-pair reads. In the authors' own workflow: A later analysis counted 75 million to 100 million unique TCR beta chains across the 650 to 800 repertoires, and 9.5 million to 11 million of these chains were shared by at least two donors. Raw reads were error-corrected and collapsed into unique sequences with a nearest-neighbor algorithm that merged closely related sequences to remove PCR and sequencing errors. CDR3 sequences were aligned to IMGT reference sequences to assign V, D and J gene segments. For a sequence to be retained, at least a six-nucleotide match to both a V gene segment and a J gene segment was required. Rearrangements were classified as productive when the CDR3 lacked stop codons and remained in frame with V and J, and all other rearrangements were classified as non-productive. CDR3 was defined by IMGT convention, running from the second conserved V-encoded cysteine to the conserved J-encoded phenylalanine. In an earlier analysis of approximately 590 of the donors, sequences lacking an unambiguous match to a single V gene segment were excluded. An earlier analysis of a few hundred of the donors called V segments functional above 56.7% productive rearrangements and segregating when the between-donor standard deviation exceeded 5%. A statistical classification framework was built for diagnosing cytomegalovirus status from the catalog of TCR beta chain sequences. In a later analysis, TCR nucleotide sequences were compared against IMGT/GENE-DB human TR gene sequences so that V and J genes could be assigned. Using the TCRdist pipeline, a later analysis assigned CDR3 sequences along with most-parsimonious VDJ recombination scenarios. In a later analysis, every TCR beta chain was defined by the combination of its CDR3 amino acid sequence and its V-gene family, and reads without a unique V-gene family were dropped. In a later analysis, fewer than 650 highly shared, low-generation-probability nucleotide sequences were removed to address suspected cross-contamination and a sequencing artifact. In a later analysis, a clonal expansion index for each public chain was calculated from normalized within-repertoire ranks of inferred template counts. Generation probabilities in a later analysis came from a VDJ recombination model fitted to out-of-frame rearrangements, and those results were checked against IGoR. Hypergeometric tests were used in a later analysis to score TCR-TCR, TCR-HLA and TCR-CMV co-occurrence, with a repertoire-size bias correction applied to the TCR pairs. To estimate false discovery rates, a later analysis permuted the HLA or CMV assignments 20 times. A later analysis grouped co-occurring TCRs with DBSCAN, adding TCRdist sequence similarity when clustering within HLA-allele-positive subsets. Repertoires with fewer than 30,000 or more than 120,000 public chains, plus five repertoires with anomalous nucleotide sharing, were excluded from co-occurrence clustering. Sourced from immuneACCESS, this table was stored by TCRdb with only in-frame sequences that have V and J called. A share of the clones is absent; for the studies checked, an unresolved V gene accounts for under half, and the remainder has no known explanation. V and J calls plus clone size are reproduced from that table; the DNA served to infer D and trimming. This sample lists approximately 240,000 clones; approximately 80% were detected once. The ten biggest clones cover around 0.57% of the sample.

The cohort was made up of 666 healthy bone marrow donors. Cohort members were all nominally healthy when sampled, although unrecorded immune exposures were likely present. The donor tested CMV seronegative, placing the donor among the 350 or so seronegative members of the cohort. Every donor gave a peripheral blood sample, and the peripheral blood mononuclear cells from that sample were used for TCR beta sequencing. Genomic DNA extraction from the blood cell samples was performed with the Qiagen DNeasy Blood Extraction Kit. Trimming accounts for 5 bases at V and 6 bases at J, while the number of junction bases matched to no gene is 9. The germline V gene encodes CDR1 PRHDT and CDR2 FYEKMQ (reference sequence). Taken from cysteine to phenylalanine, the CDR3 has 14 residues. The only DNA kept is the CDR3, 42 bases in frame from the first base.

The sequence derives from a woman aged 35 to 49 in good health and CMV-seronegative. Sequencing was carried out using PBMCs. The sequence links TRBV13 to TRBJ2-7, and 8 bases in between align with TRBD1. The sequence in DNA is TGTGCCAGCAGCGCCCCGGGACAGGCCTCCGAGCAGTACTTC. Protein translation: CASSAPGQASEQYF.